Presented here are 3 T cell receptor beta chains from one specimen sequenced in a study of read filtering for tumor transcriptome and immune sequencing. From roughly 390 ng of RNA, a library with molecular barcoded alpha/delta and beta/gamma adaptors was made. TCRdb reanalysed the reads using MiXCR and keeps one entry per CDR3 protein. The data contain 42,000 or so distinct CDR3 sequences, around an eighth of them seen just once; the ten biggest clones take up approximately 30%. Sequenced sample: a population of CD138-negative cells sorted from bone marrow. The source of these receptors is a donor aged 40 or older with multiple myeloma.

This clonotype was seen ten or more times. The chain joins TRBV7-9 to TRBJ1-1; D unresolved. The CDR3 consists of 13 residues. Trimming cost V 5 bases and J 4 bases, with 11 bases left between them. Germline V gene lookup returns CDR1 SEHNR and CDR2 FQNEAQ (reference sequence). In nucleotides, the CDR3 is TGTGCCAGCAGCCGCCTAGGACCCACTGAAGCTTTCTTT. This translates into CASSRLGPTEAFF.

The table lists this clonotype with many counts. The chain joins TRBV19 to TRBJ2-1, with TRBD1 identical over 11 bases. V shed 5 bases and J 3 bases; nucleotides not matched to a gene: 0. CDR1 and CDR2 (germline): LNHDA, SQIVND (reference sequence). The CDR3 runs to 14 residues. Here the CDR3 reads CASSGTGGYNEQFF. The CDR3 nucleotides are TGTGCCAGTAGTGGGACAGGGGGCTACAATGAGCAGTTCTTC.

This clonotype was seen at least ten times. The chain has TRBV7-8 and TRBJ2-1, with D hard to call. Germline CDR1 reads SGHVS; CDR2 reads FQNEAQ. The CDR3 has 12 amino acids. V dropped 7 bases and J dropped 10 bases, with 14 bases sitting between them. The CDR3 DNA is TGTGCCAGCAAGGGCCTTCTCAGGGAGCAGTTCTTC. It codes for CASKGLLREQFF.